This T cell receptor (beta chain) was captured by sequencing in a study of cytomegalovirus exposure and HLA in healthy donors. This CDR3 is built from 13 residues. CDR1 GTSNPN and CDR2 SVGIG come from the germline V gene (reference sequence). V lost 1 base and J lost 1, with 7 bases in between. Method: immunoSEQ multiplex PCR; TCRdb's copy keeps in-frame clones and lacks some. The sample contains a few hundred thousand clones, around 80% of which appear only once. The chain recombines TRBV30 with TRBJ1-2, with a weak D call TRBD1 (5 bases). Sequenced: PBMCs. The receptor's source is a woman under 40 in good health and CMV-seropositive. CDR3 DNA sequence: TGTGCCTGGAGTGCAGGGCATAACTATGGCTACACCTTC. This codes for CAWSAGHNYGYTF.